Included here is one T cell receptor (beta chain) sequence, with context. The data originate from a study of OX40 agonist ivuxolimab in advanced cancers. Method: immunoSEQ multiplex PCR; TCRdb's copy keeps in-frame clones and lacks some. The sample has about 83,000 clones, about 81% seen once. With 6 bases removed from V and 7 bases from J, the gap between germline ends came to 15 bases. Germline loops: CDR1 SGHDN, CDR2 FVKESK. This CDR3 is 14 amino acids long. The source is an adult with an advanced solid tumor such as melanoma, head and neck, liver or kidney cancer. The V call is TRBV14, the J call TRBJ2-2, with a weak D call TRBD1 (6 bases). Sample: CD4+ or CD8+ T cells sorted from blood, taken in a trial of the OX40 agonist ivuxolimab. The CDR3 spells CASSHRALRGELFF. In nucleotides, the CDR3 is TGTGCCAGCAGTCACAGGGCCCTTCGCGGGGAGCTGTTTTTT.